The subject of this entry is one T cell receptor (beta chain). This receptor's antigen is unknown. Nothing much larger sits one base from this clone, and base qualities are not available. This specimen comes from a study of blood T cell repertoires in COVID-19 (dated by TCRdb to the early 2020s). About the study as a whole: Collaborator samples came from the United States, Italy and Spain and covered acute and convalescent phases of COVID-19. Subjects who had been exposed to COVID-19, were actively infected with it, or had recovered from it provided the deeply sampled blood TCRbeta repertoires that made up the dataset. The repertoires were released in a freely available public database intended as a resource for research on the immune response to SARS-CoV-2. Where available, HLA class I and class II types were obtained from metadata supplied by the sample provider rather than from assay-based typing. Sample metadata almost always included a de-identified subject ID, COVID-19 status, age in years and sex. The samples were drawn from the first 160 participants of the ongoing ImmuneRACE study and from over a thousand subjects provided by 6 global collaborators. The prospective study material was composed of cDNA or gDNA derived from T cells, B-cell-depleted T cells, or PBMCs.

One collaborating source in Seattle enrolled patients while the patients were actively infected and followed the patients over time throughout the course of disease. Collaborating institutions collected whole blood in K2EDTA tubes following their own protocols. For TCRbeta analysis, collaborator samples were shipped as frozen whole blood, as isolated PBMCs, or as DNA extracted from either sample type. The trim is 5 bases for V and 3 bases for J, with a gap of 5 bases between the germline ends. From the cysteine through the phenylalanine, the CDR3 covers 12 amino acids. This entry keeps only the CDR3 DNA: 36 bases, framed from base 1. On the study overall, not on this receptor specifically: How much clinical and demographic metadata was included differed by source and by participant, and the metadata was provided uncurated.

The immunoSEQ Assay, a bias-controlled multiplex PCR, was used to amplify TCRbeta CDR3 regions from genomic DNA. Concerning the study's data processing: Within the assay, amplification of reference gene primers was used to estimate how many nucleated cells each sample contained. Sequence reads were collapsed and filtered to measure the absolute abundance of every unique TCRbeta CDR3 rearrangement. Productive Simpson clonality was computed per sample as the square root of Simpson's diversity index over productive rearrangements. In TCRdb, the immuneACCESS table is reduced to in-frame sequences with V and J assigned. These tables do not hold every clone; where another copy was compared, an unresolved V gene accounts for under half, and the others remain unexplained. That table is the source of V, J and clone size, and D and trimming were worked out from the DNA. Counted in this sample were tens of thousands of clones; about 90% of them appeared once. The ten largest clones capture less than 55% of the sample.

The receptor's source is a woman aged 60 to 75 with COVID-19, enrolled during active disease. Rearrangement joined TRBV12-3 or TRBV12-4 to TRBJ2-1; too little of a D gene remains to name it. What was sequenced was peripheral blood. The CDR3 has the sequence CASSRIYNEQFF. The base sequence is TGTGCCAGCAGTCGTATCTACAATGAGCAGTTCTTC.